This T cell receptor beta chain was sequenced during a study of CD8 T cells in Susac syndrome. About the study: The Susac syndrome patients that were sequenced included about 6 with active disease and roughly 8 in remission.

In blood CD8+ and CD4+ T cells, TCR beta underwent sequencing. RNA totalling roughly 0.5 to 1 ug underwent reverse transcription with random hexamers. immunoSEQ multiplex PCR amplified TCR beta CDR3 across 54 Vbeta, 13 Jbeta. TCRdb processed the immunoSEQ multiplex PCR reads anew with MiXCR; each CDR3 protein has one entry. The sample lists some 200,000 distinct CDR3 sequences, 95% seen once, with about 0.17% in the top ten. This TCR derives from a human donor with Susac syndrome. Sequencing was done on a sample of CD8+ T cells from PBMCs.

The CDR3 DNA is TGTGCCAGCCCAAAAGCGGGCGCCTCCTACAATGAGCAGTTCTTC. Encoded protein: CASPKAGASYNEQFF. The V call is TRBV28, the J call TRBJ2-1, with D possibly TRBD2 on 6 matching bases. This CDR3 has 15 amino acids. The V gene lost 8 bases and the J gene lost 0 bases, with 14 bases spanning the gap. Germline CDR1 and CDR2: MDHEN and SYDVKM.